Listed here are 5 T cell receptor beta chains from one sample, sequenced in a study of cytomegalovirus exposure and HLA in healthy donors. PCR was performed using 60 Vbeta and 13 Jbeta primers. Using immunoSEQ multiplex PCR, the repertoire was profiled, and TCRdb retains in-frame clones only, with some absent. In the table there are 87,000 or so clones, around 60% of which are singletons. The specimen sequenced was PBMCs. The receptors were gathered from a man in his sixties in good health and CMV-seronegative.

This chain connects TRBV18 to TRBJ2-2, with D possibly being TRBD2 (5 bases). This CDR3 contains 16 residues. Trimming removed 6 bases at V and 1 base at J, with 15 bases between. CDR1 KGHSH and CDR2 LQKENI come from the germline V gene. The chain's CDR3 is CASSTGEGMNTGELFF. The CDR3 nucleotides are TGTGCCAGCTCCACCGGGGAAGGGATGAACACCGGGGAGCTGTTTTTT.

The chain is built from TRBV2 and TRBJ2-5, with a possible D match to TRBD1 (5 bases). The CDR3 consists of 12 residues. The germline V and J ends were trimmed by 4 bases and 4 bases, with 7 bases remaining between them. The germline V gene has CDR1 SNHLY and CDR2 FYNNEI. This CDR3 is CASSVQGETQYF. CDR3 DNA: TGTGCCAGCAGTGTGCAGGGAGAGACCCAGTACTTC.

The V gene is TRBV6-1, the J gene TRBJ2-3; D may be TRBD1 (6 bases). CDR1 is MNHNS and CDR2 is SASEGT in the germline V gene. The CDR3 is 14 residues long. V was clipped by 1 base and J by 10 bases, with 15 bases between them. CDR3 amino acids: CASSEGTDLGAQYF. The CDR3 DNA is TGTGCCAGCAGTGAAGGGACAGACCTAGGGGCGCAGTATTTT.

The DNA for the CDR3 is TGTGCCAGCAGCGTAGCTAGGGTAGCGGAGCAGAGCTCCTACAATGAGCAGTTCTTC. The encoded protein is CASSVARVAEQSSYNEQFF. The chain is built from TRBV9 and TRBJ2-1; tentatively, D is TRBD2 (6 bases). The CDR3 spans 19 residues. Trimming removed 0 bases from V and 0 bases from J, with 19 bases in between. The germline V gene encodes CDR1 SGDLS and CDR2 YYNGEE.

This chain connects TRBV11-3 to TRBJ1-3; maybe TRBD1 (6 bases). CDR1 is SGHNT and CDR2 is YENEEA in the germline V gene. Trimming shortened V by 5 bases and J by 1 base, and 9 bases separated the two germline ends. The length of the CDR3 is 14 residues. DNA for the CDR3: TGTGCCAGCAGCGTAACAGGGTCTGGAAACACCATATATTTT. Encoded protein: CASSVTGSGNTIYF.